One and the same sample provided the 28 T cell receptor beta chains below, sequenced in a study of lymphopenia after photon versus proton radiotherapy. Profiled with immunoSEQ multiplex PCR; TCRdb holds only in-frame clones, not every one. Among about 25,000 clones listed, 75% to 90% were seen once. Sequenced here: peripheral blood, sampled from a patient treated with photon-based radiotherapy. Source of these receptors: a woman between 45 and 60 years old with pancreatic cancer.

V usage is TRBV7-6 and J usage is TRBJ1-4, with 7 positions matching TRBD1. The CDR3 consists of 19 residues. With V trimmed by 0 bases and J by 5 bases, 15 bases remained unmatched. Germline values: CDR1 SGHVS, CDR2 FNYEAQ. CDR3 protein: CASSLALRGVSGTNEKLFF. CDR3 DNA sequence: TGTGCCAGCAGCTTAGCCCTCAGGGGGGTGAGCGGGACCAATGAAAAACTGTTTTTT.

This sequence joins TRBV6-4 and TRBJ1-2; no firm D call. The CDR3 consists of 14 residues. Trimming removed 0 bases at V and 2 bases at J, with 7 bases between. Germline CDR1 and CDR2: MRHNA and SNTAGT. The CDR3 reads CASSDSDLNYGYTF. The CDR3 DNA is TGTGCCAGCAGTGACTCGGATTTAAACTATGGCTACACCTTC.

This sequence joins TRBV18 and TRBJ2-1; D gene unclear. Trimming cost V 2 bases and J 4 bases, with 6 bases left between them. CDR1 and CDR2 (germline): KGHSH, LQKENI. The CDR3 totals 13 residues. CDR3 sequence (DNA): TGTGCCAGCTCACCAGACGGGTACAATGAGCAGTTCTTC. This encodes CASSPDGYNEQFF.

The rearrangement joins TRBV7-2 to TRBJ2-5; 9 bases match TRBD2. The CDR3 is 15 residues long. Germline lookup yields CDR1 SGHTA and CDR2 FQGNSA. The V segment lost 5 bases and the J segment 4 bases; nucleotides outside the gene matches: 8. CDR3 nucleotide sequence: TGTGCCAGCAGCGCATATAGCGGGAGCCCAGAGACCCAGTACTTC. Translating gives CASSAYSGSPETQYF.

The chain joins TRBV14 to TRBJ2-5, with 7 bases fitting TRBD1. CDR1 is SGHDN and CDR2 is FVKESK in the germline V gene. After removal of 0 bases from V and 5 bases from J, the junction contained 6 bases not matched to a gene. The length of the CDR3 is 15 residues. CDR3 region: CASSQEQGTGETQYF. The CDR3 DNA follows: TGTGCCAGCAGCCAAGAACAGGGGACCGGGGAGACCCAGTACTTC. The full variable domain, its missing parts supplied by reference TRBV14 and TRBJ2-5, is EAGVTQFPSHSVIEKGQTVTLRCDPISGHDNLYWYRRVMGKEIKFLLHFVKESKQDESGMPNNRFLAERTGGTYSTLKVQPAELEDSGVYFCASSQEQGTGETQYFGPGTRLLVL.

The chain couples TRBV7-8 to TRBJ1-1; D is ambiguous. Trimming took 4 bases from V and 0 from J, leaving 9 bases between them. The CDR3 extends over 14 amino acids. Germline V gene lookup returns CDR1 SGHVS and CDR2 FQNEAQ. DNA for the CDR3: TGTGCCAGCAGCTCGTCAGTAGTGAACACTGAAGCTTTCTTT. It encodes CASSSSVVNTEAFF.

The chain carries TRBV29-1 and TRBJ2-1; a possible D gene is TRBD2 (5 bases). This CDR3 has 11 amino acids. Trimming removed 6 bases at V and 6 bases at J, with 9 bases between. The germline V gene encodes CDR1 SQVTM and CDR2 ANQGSEA. CDR3 loop: CSVAGVNEQFF. The CDR3 region has the DNA TGCAGCGTCGCCGGGGTCAATGAGCAGTTCTTC.

The chain carries TRBV5-4 and TRBJ1-4, with D tentatively TRBD1 (6 bases). Trimming left V 4 bases short and J 6 bases short, with 13 bases between. Germline CDR1 and CDR2: SGHNT and YYREEE (reference sequence). This CDR3 spans 14 amino acids. CDR3 sequence reads: CASSQTGRDEKLFF. In DNA form, the CDR3 reads TGTGCCAGCAGCCAAACAGGGAGGGATGAAAAACTGTTTTTT.

The chain links TRBV27 to TRBJ1-2; D not resolved. The length of the CDR3 is 13 residues. In germline, CDR1 is MNHEY, CDR2 SMNVEV (reference sequence). Trimming took off 3 bases at V and 9 bases at J, with 14 bases between the two ends. The DNA for the CDR3 is TGTGCCAGCAGTTTTCTGGGTTTGCAAAGCTACACCTTC. Encoded protein: CASSFLGLQSYTF.

This chain uses TRBV30 with TRBJ2-1; possibly TRBD2 for D (5 bases). The CDR3 has 11 amino acids. In germline, CDR1 is GTSNPN, CDR2 SVGIG (reference sequence). V was cut by 3 bases and J by 9 bases, with 9 bases left in between. The CDR3 nucleotides are TGTGCCTGGAGGGGGAGTGCTGAGCAGTTCTTC. It yields the protein CAWRGSAEQFF.

The gene calls are TRBV5-1 and TRBJ2-1; 7 bases agree with TRBD2. Germline CDR1 is SGHRS and CDR2 is YFSETQ. The CDR3 spans 16 residues. J was trimmed by 5 bases and V by 0 bases; bases with no gene match: 8. For the CDR3, the DNA is TGCGCCAGCAGCTTGGCCCCTAGCGGACAAAACAATGAGCAGTTCTTC. Translated: CASSLAPSGQNNEQFF.

The chain couples TRBV15 to TRBJ2-6; no reliable D call. Looked up from germline, CDR1 is LNHNV and CDR2 is YYDKDF (reference sequence). The V end lost 0 bases, the J end lost 1 base, and 7 bases lay between the germline ends. The CDR3 is 16 residues long. In nucleotides, the CDR3 is TGTGCCACCAGCAGAGATTTGGGGTCTGGGGCCAACGTCCTGACTTTC. Translating gives CATSRDLGSGANVLTF.

V usage is TRBV10-3 and J usage is TRBJ2-7; TRBD2 is a possible D gene (6 bases). The CDR3 has 14 residues. CDR1 is ENHRY and CDR2 is SYGVKD in the germline V gene. With 3 bases removed from V and 0 bases from J, the gap between germline ends came to 9 bases. The CDR3 region has the DNA TGTGCCATCAGTGACCCAGCGGGCTCCTACGAGCAGTACTTC. Translating it yields CAISDPAGSYEQYF.

V usage is TRBV30 and J usage is TRBJ2-5, with D perhaps given as TRBD1 or TRBD2 (5 bases each). The length of the CDR3 is 15 residues. Trimming stripped 0 bases from V and 3 bases from J, with 14 bases between. Per germline, CDR1 GTSNPN and CDR2 SVGIG (reference sequence). In DNA form, the CDR3 reads TGTGCCTGGAGTGTACCCAGGGTGGGGGAAGAGACCCAGTACTTC. Amino acid sequence: CAWSVPRVGEETQYF.

J is TRBJ1-6 and V is TRBV7-2, with a possible D match to TRBD1 (5 bases). The ends were cut back, 5 bases at V and 9 bases at J, with 14 bases in the middle. Germline V gene sequence: CDR1 SGHTA, CDR2 FQGNSA. The CDR3 consists of 14 residues. CDR3 loop: CASSLRTTGSPLHF. In DNA, the CDR3 is TGTGCCAGCAGCCTAAGGACTACAGGTTCACCCCTCCACTTT.

The J gene is TRBJ1-1, the V gene TRBV4-1; D remains ambiguous. This CDR3 spans 14 amino acids. V lost 0 bases, J lost 1 base, and 6 bases lay in between. Germline assignment: CDR1 MGHRA and CDR2 YSYEKL. CDR3 region: CASSQDMRNTEAFF. In DNA, the CDR3 is TGCGCCAGCAGCCAAGATATGAGGAACACTGAAGCTTTCTTT.

The rearrangement uses TRBV6-6 and TRBJ2-3; D assignment may be TRBD1 or TRBD2 (5 bases each). V lost 6 bases to trimming and J lost 6 bases, with 16 bases between them. The CDR3 sequence is 14 residues long. CDR1 is MNHNY, CDR2 SVGAGI, per germline (reference sequence). In DNA, the CDR3 is TGTGCCAGCAGGGGACCGGGACCGAGGGATACGCAGTATTTT. Translated: CASRGPGPRDTQYF.

The chain recombines TRBV7-2 with TRBJ2-7; 10 nucleotides align to TRBD1. The CDR3 totals 13 residues. Germline CDR1 is SGHTA and CDR2 is FQGNSA. V dropped 3 bases and J dropped 7; count of bases not matched to a gene: 3. The CDR3, as DNA: TGTGCCAGCAGCTTGACAGGGGGCGATGAGCAGTACTTC. It codes for CASSLTGGDEQYF.

This clone was seen a handful of times. J is TRBJ2-7 and V is TRBV28; possibly TRBD2 for D (7 bases). V lost 5 bases, J lost 2 bases, and 13 bases lay in between. The CDR3 extends over 14 amino acids. Germline V gene lookup returns CDR1 MDHEN and CDR2 SYDVKM. The CDR3 DNA sequence: TGTGCCAGCAGTCGGACTAGGGGGGCCTACGAGCAGTACTTC. Its translation is CASSRTRGAYEQYF.

This clone was seen only once. This rearrangement joins TRBV7-2 to TRBJ2-3, with 8 bases aligning to TRBD2. Trimming cost V 6 bases and J 4 bases; bases outside gene matches: 9. The length of the CDR3 is 15 residues. Germline CDR1 is SGHTA and CDR2 is FQGNSA. CDR3 DNA: TGTGCCAGCAGAAACGGGAGGGCCCCGGCAGATACGCAGTATTTT. Its translation: CASRNGRAPADTQYF.

This rearrangement joins TRBV28 to TRBJ2-7, with TRBD2 as a possible D gene (6 bases). V was trimmed by 5 bases and J by 3 bases, leaving 11 bases between them. The CDR3 sequence is 13 residues long. CDR1 MDHEN and CDR2 SYDVKM come from the germline V gene. The CDR3 protein is CASSAGRNYEQYF. For the CDR3, the DNA is TGTGCCAGCAGTGCGGGACGTAACTACGAGCAGTACTTC.

V usage is TRBV10-3 and J usage is TRBJ2-1; weak D call: TRBD1 (6 bases). The CDR3 is 15 amino acids. V dropped 10 bases and J dropped 7 bases, with 23 bases sitting between them. Germline lookup yields CDR1 ENHRY and CDR2 SYGVKD. CDR3 nucleotide sequence: TGTGCCACCCACTTGGGGGCTGGGGTCATGAATGAGCAGTTCTTC. As protein: CATHLGAGVMNEQFF.

J is TRBJ1-5 and V is TRBV7-2; tentatively, D is TRBD1 (5 bases). This CDR3 contains 14 residues. Trimming shortened V by 5 bases and J by 7 bases, and 15 bases separated the two germline ends. Germline V lookup: CDR1 SGHTA, CDR2 FQGNSA. CDR3 protein: CASSGRTTGQPQHF. DNA of the CDR3: TGTGCCAGCAGCGGGCGGACAACGGGGCAGCCCCAGCATTTT.

The J gene is TRBJ2-1, the V gene TRBV14; D remains ambiguous. This CDR3 has 16 residues. Germline lookup yields CDR1 SGHDN and CDR2 FVKESK. Trimming left V 1 base short and J 0 bases short, with 10 bases between. CDR3 nucleotide sequence: TGTGCCAGCAGCCAAGGGGTTCCGAGCTCCTACAATGAGCAGTTCTTC. It yields the protein CASSQGVPSSYNEQFF.

This clone was recorded only once. J is TRBJ2-3 and V is TRBV18; the D is unclear. This CDR3 has 16 residues. Germline lookup yields CDR1 KGHSH and CDR2 LQKENI. The V and J ends lost 2 bases and 1 base respectively, with 13 bases between them. The CDR3 region has the DNA TGTGCCAGCTCACCAATCCCCGGACGCGGCACAGATACGCAGTATTTT. This gives the protein CASSPIPGRGTDTQYF.

This clone has only a few counts. This chain connects TRBV5-4 to TRBJ2-1; D remains ambiguous. Germline loops: CDR1 SGHNT, CDR2 YYREEE (reference sequence). CDR3 length equals 15 residues. V was shortened by 4 bases and J by 0 bases, with 11 bases between the two germline ends. CDR3 sequence: CASSLRRTSYNEQFF. The CDR3, as DNA: TGTGCCAGCAGCCTACGCCGTACCTCCTACAATGAGCAGTTCTTC.

The chain carries TRBV6-1 and TRBJ2-1, with 11 positions matching TRBD1. The length of the CDR3 is 15 residues. With V trimmed by 6 bases and J by 3 bases, 4 bases remained unmatched. Germline CDR1 and CDR2: MNHNS and SASEGT. CDR3 nucleotide sequence: TGTGCCAGCAGCCCCGGGACAGGGGGCTACAATGAGCAGTTCTTC. Translating it yields CASSPGTGGYNEQFF.

V is TRBV5-6 and J is TRBJ2-7; 10 bases line up with TRBD2. Germline CDR1 is SGHDT and CDR2 is YYEEEE. With V trimmed by 0 bases and J by 1 base, 1 base remained unmatched. This CDR3 is 15 amino acids long. As DNA, the CDR3 is TGTGCCAGCAGCTTGGGGACTAGCGGTTCCTACGAGCAGTACTTC. This gives the protein CASSLGTSGSYEQYF.